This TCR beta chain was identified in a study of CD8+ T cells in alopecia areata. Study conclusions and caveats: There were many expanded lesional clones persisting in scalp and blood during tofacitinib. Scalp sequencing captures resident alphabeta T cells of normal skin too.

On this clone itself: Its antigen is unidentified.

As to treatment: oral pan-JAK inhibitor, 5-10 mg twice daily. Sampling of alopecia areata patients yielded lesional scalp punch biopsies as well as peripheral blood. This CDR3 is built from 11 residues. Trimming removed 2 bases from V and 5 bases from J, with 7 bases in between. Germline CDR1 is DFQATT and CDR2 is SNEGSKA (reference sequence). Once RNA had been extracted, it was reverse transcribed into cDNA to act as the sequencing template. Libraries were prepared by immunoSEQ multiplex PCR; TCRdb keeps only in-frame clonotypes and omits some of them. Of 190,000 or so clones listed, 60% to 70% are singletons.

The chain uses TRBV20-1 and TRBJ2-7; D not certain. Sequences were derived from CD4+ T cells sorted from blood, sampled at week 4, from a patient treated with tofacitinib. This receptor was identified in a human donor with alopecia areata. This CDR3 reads CSARRVHEQYF. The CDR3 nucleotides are TGCAGTGCTAGACGGGTGCACGAGCAGTACTTC.